The rows below give T cell receptor beta chains drawn from one sample of a study of T cell repertoires in ileal Crohn's disease. The data were produced by immunoSEQ multiplex PCR, yet TCRdb's version contains in-frame clones alone and is incomplete. The table shows nearly 11,000 clones, with approximately 77% occurring only once. The specimen sequenced was ileal tissue. Receptor source: an adult with Crohn's disease. Each CDR3 is given with its conserved first and last residue. A D gene is named only where the DNA matches it firmly. Size tells how often a clone was seen (once, few, many) or the class of an expanded clone, and some rows leave it out.

size: .; V: TRBV4-1; J: TRBJ2-1; D: TRBD2; DNA: TGCGCCAGCAGCCAAGTTTCGCGGGAGGGCCTCCAAAATGAGCAGTTCTTC; CDR3: CASSQVSREGLQNEQFF
size: few; V: TRBV15; J: TRBJ1-5; D: .; DNA: TGTGCCACCAGCAGTGGGGGAGGGCTCGGGTTTCAGCCCCAGCATTTT; CDR3: CATSSGGGLGFQPQHF
size: once; V: TRBV4-2; J: TRBJ2-5; D: TRBD2; DNA: TGTGCCAGCAGCCAAGTGGGACTAGCGGGAGTGGAGACCCAGTACTTC; CDR3: CASSQVGLAGVETQYF
size: .; V: TRBV4-3; J: TRBJ2-3; D: TRBD2; DNA: TGCGCCAGCAGCCTAATAGCGGGAGATGCAGATACGCAGTATTTT; CDR3: CASSLIAGDADTQYF
size: .; V: TRBV29-1; J: TRBJ1-2; D: TRBD1; DNA: TGCAGCGTTGAAGACAGGGGGTACTATGGCTACACCTTC; CDR3: CSVEDRGYYGYTF
size: .; V: TRBV28; J: TRBJ1-2; D: .; DNA: TGTGCCAGCAGTTTAAAGGACGGTCGAGGGGGTGGCTACACCTTC; CDR3: CASSLKDGRGGGYTF
size: .; V: TRBV18; J: TRBJ2-4; D: TRBD1; DNA: TGTGCCAGCTCACCAGTTTCTCAGGGGGCGGCCAAAAACATTCAGTACTTC; CDR3: CASSPVSQGAAKNIQYF
size: .; V: TRBV5-6; J: TRBJ2-7; D: TRBD2; DNA: TGTGCCTCAGGGGGGGGACTAGCGGCCTACGAGCAGTACTTC; CDR3: CASGGGLAAYEQYF
size: few; V: TRBV9; J: TRBJ2-7; D: TRBD2; DNA: TGTGCCAGCAGTCGTCTTAGCGGGAGGGCCTACGAGCAGTACTTC; CDR3: CASSRLSGRAYEQYF
size: medium-sized; V: TRBV10-3; J: TRBJ2-1; D: TRBD1; DNA: TGTGCCACCGGACAGGGGGACGAGGGGTTCTTC; CDR3: CATGQGDEGFF
size: once; V: TRBV30; J: TRBJ1-5; D: TRBD1; DNA: TGTGCCTGGAGGGGGACAGGTGAACTTCAGCCCCAGCATTTT; CDR3: CAWRGTGELQPQHF
size: .; V: TRBV7-9; J: TRBJ1-2; D: TRBD1; DNA: TGTGCCAGCAGACCGGCAGGGGGCCGGTATGGCTACACCTTC; CDR3: CASRPAGGRYGYTF
size: .; V: TRBV5-1; J: TRBJ2-7; D: TRBD1; DNA: TGCGCCAGCAGCTTGGGTCGCAGACAGGGTCCGTACGAGCAGTACTTC; CDR3: CASSLGRRQGPYEQYF
size: .; V: TRBV9; J: TRBJ2-7; D: .; DNA: TGTGCCAGCAGCGTAGATGCGGTTAGTTCCTACGAGCAGTACTTC; CDR3: CASSVDAVSSYEQYF
size: .; V: TRBV6-6; J: TRBJ1-5; D: TRBD1; DNA: TGTGCCAGCAGTCGACAGGGGGCCGATCAGCCCCAGCATTTT; CDR3: CASSRQGADQPQHF
size: .; V: TRBV7-2; J: TRBJ1-2; D: .; DNA: TGTGCCAGCTTAACAATCGGGGAAGAAGTCTATGGCTACACCTTC; CDR3: CASLTIGEEVYGYTF
size: few; V: TRBV19; J: TRBJ2-7; D: TRBD1; DNA: TGTGCCACCTCCGGGACAGCTGCCTACGAGCAGTACTTC; CDR3: CATSGTAAYEQYF
size: few; V: TRBV7-2; J: TRBJ2-7; D: .; DNA: TGTGCCAGCAGCTTATCGCGGGCTACCTACGAGCAGTACTTC; CDR3: CASSLSRATYEQYF
size: .; V: TRBV6-1; J: TRBJ2-1; D: .; DNA: TGTGCCAGCATGGCCCAAGGGGCTTTACGCAATGAGCAGTTCTTC; CDR3: CASMAQGALRNEQFF
size: .; V: TRBV7-9; J: TRBJ1-2; D: TRBD1; DNA: TGTGCCAGCAGCCTAGCGACAGGGACGGGGGGCTACACCTTC; CDR3: CASSLATGTGGYTF